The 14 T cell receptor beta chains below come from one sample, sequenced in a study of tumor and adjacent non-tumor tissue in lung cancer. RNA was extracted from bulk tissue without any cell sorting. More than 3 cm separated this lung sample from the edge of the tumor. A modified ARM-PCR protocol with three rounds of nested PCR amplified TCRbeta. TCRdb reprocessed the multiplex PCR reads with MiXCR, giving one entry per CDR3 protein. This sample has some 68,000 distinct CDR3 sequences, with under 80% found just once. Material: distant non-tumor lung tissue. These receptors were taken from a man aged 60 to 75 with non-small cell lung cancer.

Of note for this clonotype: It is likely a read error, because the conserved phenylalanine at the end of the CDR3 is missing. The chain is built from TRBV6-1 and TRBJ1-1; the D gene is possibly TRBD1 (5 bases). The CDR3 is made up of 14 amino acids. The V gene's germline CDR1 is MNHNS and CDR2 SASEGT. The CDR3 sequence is CASPTTAGNTEAFL. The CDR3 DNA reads TGTGCCAGCCCTACCACGGCAGGGAACACCGAAGCTTTCCTT.

CDR3 protein: CASSLIGDGEQFF. The CDR3 DNA reads TGTGCCAGCAGCCTCATCGGGGACGGTGAGCAGTTCTTC. The chain carries TRBV5-4 and TRBJ2-1, with D perhaps being TRBD1 or TRBD2 (5 bases each). The V end was cut by 4 bases, the J end by 9 bases, with 14 bases between. This CDR3 is built from 13 residues. Germline values: CDR1 SGHNT, CDR2 YYREEE (reference sequence). Full variable domain (rest looked up from reference TRBV5-4 and TRBJ2-1): ETGVTQSPTHLIKTRGQQVTLRCSSQSGHNTVSWYQQALGQGPQFIFQYYREEENGRGNFPPRFSGLQFPNYSSELNVNALELDDSALYLCASSLIGDGEQFFGPGTRLTVL.

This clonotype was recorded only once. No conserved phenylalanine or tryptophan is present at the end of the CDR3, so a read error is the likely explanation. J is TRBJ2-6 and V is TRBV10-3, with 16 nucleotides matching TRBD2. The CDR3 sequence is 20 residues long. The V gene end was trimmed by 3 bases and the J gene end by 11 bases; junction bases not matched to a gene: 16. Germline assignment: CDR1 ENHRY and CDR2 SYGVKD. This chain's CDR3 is CAISEHGTSGRDSGSDVLTL. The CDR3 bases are TGTGCCATCAGTGAACATGGGACTAGCGGGAGGGACTCTGGGTCCGACGTCCTGACTCTC.

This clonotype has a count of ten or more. CDR3 in DNA: TGCAGCGTTGAAGGATGCAGGTTAAGTGCAACTAATGAAAAACTGTTTTTT. This encodes CSVEGCRLSATNEKLFF. This chain connects TRBV29-1 to TRBJ1-4; D uncertain. Germline lookup yields CDR1 SQVTM and CDR2 ANQGSEA. The CDR3 is 17 residues long. V shed 1 base and J shed 0 bases, with 15 bases lying between them.

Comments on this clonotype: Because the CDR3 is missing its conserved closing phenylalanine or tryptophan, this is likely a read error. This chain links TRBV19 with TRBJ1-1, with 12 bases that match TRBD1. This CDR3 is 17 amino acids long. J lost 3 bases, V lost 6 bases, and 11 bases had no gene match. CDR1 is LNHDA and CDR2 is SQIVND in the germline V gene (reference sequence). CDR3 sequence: CASRYRDRGRLHTEAFL. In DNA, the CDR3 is TGTGCCAGTAGATACCGGGACAGGGGGCGTCTGCACACTGAAGCTTTCTTA.

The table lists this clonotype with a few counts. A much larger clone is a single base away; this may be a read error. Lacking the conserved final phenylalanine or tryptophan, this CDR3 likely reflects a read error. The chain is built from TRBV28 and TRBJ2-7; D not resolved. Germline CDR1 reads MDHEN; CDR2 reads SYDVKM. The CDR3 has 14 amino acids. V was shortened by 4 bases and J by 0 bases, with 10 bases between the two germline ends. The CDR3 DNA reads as TGTGCCAGCAGTTCCCTCGGGTCCTCCTACGAGCAGTACCTC. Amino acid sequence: CASSSLGSSYEQYL.

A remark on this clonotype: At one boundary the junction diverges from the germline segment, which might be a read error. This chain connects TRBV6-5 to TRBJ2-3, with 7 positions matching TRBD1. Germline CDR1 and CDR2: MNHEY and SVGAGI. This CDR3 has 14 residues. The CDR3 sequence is CARLTIGTADTQYF. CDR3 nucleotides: TGTGCCAGATTGACTATCGGGACAGCAGATACACAGTATTTT.

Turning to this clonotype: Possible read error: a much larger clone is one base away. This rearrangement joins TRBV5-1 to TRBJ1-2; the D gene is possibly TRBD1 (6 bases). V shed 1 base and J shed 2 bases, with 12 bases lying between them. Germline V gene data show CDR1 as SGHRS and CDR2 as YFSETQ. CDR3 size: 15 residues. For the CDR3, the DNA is TGCGCCAGCAGCTTGTCGGGGGGCCCAAACTATGGCTACACCTTC. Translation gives CASSLSGGPNYGYTF.

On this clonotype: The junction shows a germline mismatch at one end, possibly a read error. The CDR3 coding sequence is TGTGCCAGCATGGACAGCACAGATACGCGGTATTTT. Translated: CASMDSTDTRYF. The chain is built from TRBV11-3 and TRBJ2-3, with D perhaps TRBD1 (6 bases). This CDR3 is built from 12 residues. From germline, CDR1 is SGHNT and CDR2 YENEEA. The full variable domain, its missing parts supplied by reference TRBV11-3 and TRBJ2-3, is EAGVVQSPRYKIIEKKQPVAFWCNPISGHNTLYWYLQNLGQGPELLIRYENEEAVDDSQLPKDRFSAERLKGVDSTLKIQPAELGDSAVYLCASMDSTDTRYFGPGTRLTVL.

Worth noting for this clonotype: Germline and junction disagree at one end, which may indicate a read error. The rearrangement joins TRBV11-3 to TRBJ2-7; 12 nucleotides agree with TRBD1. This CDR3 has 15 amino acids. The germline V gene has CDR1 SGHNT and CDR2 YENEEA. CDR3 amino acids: CPSSPPGQGARVQYF. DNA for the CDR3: TGTCCCAGCAGCCCACCGGGACAGGGGGCTCGGGTGCAGTACTTC.

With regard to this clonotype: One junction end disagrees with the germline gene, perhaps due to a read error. This chain's CDR3 is CSAQTGACSTDMQYF. The CDR3 coding sequence is TGCAGCGCCCAGACAGGGGCGTGTAGCACAGATATGCAGTATTTT. The chain has TRBV29-1 and TRBJ2-3; 8 nucleotides match TRBD1. The CDR3 has 15 residues. Germline V CDR1 and CDR2: SQVTM, ANQGSEA.

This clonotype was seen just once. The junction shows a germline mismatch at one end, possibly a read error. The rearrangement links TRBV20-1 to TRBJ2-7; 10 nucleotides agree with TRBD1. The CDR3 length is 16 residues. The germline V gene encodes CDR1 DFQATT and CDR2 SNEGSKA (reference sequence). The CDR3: CNATSLWDRGWDEHYF. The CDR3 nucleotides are TGCAATGCTACCTCGCTCTGGGACAGGGGTTGGGACGAGCATTACTTC.

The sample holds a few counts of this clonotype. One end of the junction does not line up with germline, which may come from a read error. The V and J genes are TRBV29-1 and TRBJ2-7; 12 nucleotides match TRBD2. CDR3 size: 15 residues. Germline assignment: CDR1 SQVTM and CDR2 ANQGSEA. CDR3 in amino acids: CIVEETSGSSYEQYF. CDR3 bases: TGCATCGTTGAAGAGACTAGCGGGAGCTCCTACGAACAGTACTTC.

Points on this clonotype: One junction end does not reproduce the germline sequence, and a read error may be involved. CDR3 residues: CASSLRNGAVSYEHYF. For the CDR3, the DNA is TGTGCCAGCAGCCTAAGGAACGGTGCCGTCTCCTACGAGCATTACTTC. V is TRBV4-2 and J is TRBJ2-7; D remains ambiguous. Germline CDR1 LGHNA, CDR2 YNFKEQ. CDR3 length: 16 amino acids.